The T cell receptor beta chain under discussion was sequenced for a study of CD8 T cells in Susac syndrome. V lost 0 bases, J lost 2 bases, and 11 bases lay in between. Germline CDR1 and CDR2: SGHNT and YYREEE (reference sequence). The CDR3 is 15 amino acids. The RNA input was about 0.5 to 1 ug, and it was reverse transcribed with random hexamers. TCRdb re-analysed the immunoSEQ multiplex PCR reads in MiXCR, keeping a single row per CDR3 protein. The sample has about 180,000 distinct CDR3 sequences; around 94% are singletons. This sequence was found in a human donor with Susac syndrome. The chain joins TRBV5-4 to TRBJ2-5; possibly TRBD1 for D (6 bases). The sequencing sample was made of CD4+ T cells from PBMCs. CDR3 sequence reads: CASSLGSGQQETQYF. The CDR3 DNA reads as TGTGCCAGCAGCTTGGGTAGTGGACAGCAAGAGACCCAGTACTTC. Full variable domain (outside the CDR3, taken from reference TRBV5-4 and TRBJ2-5): ETGVTQSPTHLIKTRGQQVTLRCSSQSGHNTVSWYQQALGQGPQFIFQYYREEENGRGNFPPRFSGLQFPNYSSELNVNALELDDSALYLCASSLGSGQQETQYFGPGTRLLVL.